What follows are 8 T cell receptor beta chains derived from one specimen sequenced in a study of blood T cells in healthy people across ages. Primers used in a second PCR of roughly 6 to 12 cycles were a sample-barcoded 5' primer and a J-beta primer mix. TCRdb independently ran MiXCR on the 5' RACE reads; one entry per CDR3 protein. Here the sample spans about 1.1 million distinct CDR3 sequences, approximately 38% being singletons. Sample: blood. These receptor sequences come from a man in his late teens or twenties in good health.

This clonotype was counted a few times. The chain is built from TRBV5-5 and TRBJ2-3; D unresolved. V lost 4 bases and J 2 bases, leaving 14 bases between the germline ends. Germline assignment: CDR1 SGHKS and CDR2 YYEKEE (reference sequence). The CDR3 is 15 amino acids. CDR3 amino acids: CASSPPDQITDTQYF. The CDR3 DNA is TGTGCCAGCAGCCCGCCGGACCAAATCACAGATACGCAGTATTTT.

This clonotype was picked up a small number of times. This rearrangement joins TRBV20-1 to TRBJ1-5; TRBD1 is a possible D gene (5 bases). Germline V gene sequence: CDR1 DFQATT, CDR2 SNEGSKA (reference sequence). V was clipped by 8 bases and J by 3 bases, with 20 bases between them. The CDR3 length is 15 residues. The CDR3 region has the DNA TGCAGTTTTACCCTGGGTACAGGAAACAATCAGCCCCAGCATTTT. This codes for CSFTLGTGNNQPQHF.

CDR3 sequence reads: CASSLGVAEQFF. CDR3 sequence (DNA): TGTGCCAGCAGCTTGGGTGTCGCAGAGCAGTTCTTC. V gene TRBV5-5 combines with J gene TRBJ2-1; D is unclear. This CDR3 has 12 residues. The germline V and J ends were trimmed by 0 bases and 10 bases, with 8 bases remaining between them. Germline lookup yields CDR1 SGHKS and CDR2 YYEKEE (reference sequence).

The rearrangement uses TRBV5-1 and TRBJ1-2; D gene uncertain. The CDR3 sequence is 15 residues long. V was pared by 4 bases and J by 4 bases, with 17 bases between. Germline-derived CDR1 and CDR2 are SGHRS and YFSETQ. In DNA, the CDR3 is TGCGCCAGCAGCCTGGGGTCTACCCAAGCCTATGGCTACACCTTC. This sequence encodes CASSLGSTQAYGYTF.

This rearrangement joins TRBV12-3 or TRBV12-4 to TRBJ2-1, with TRBD2 matching 9 bases. The CDR3 runs to 14 residues. J lost 8 bases, V lost 5 bases, and 7 bases had no gene match. CDR3 DNA: TGTGCCAGCAGTCGAGCGGGAGGTCCCGATGAGCAGTTCTTC. Its protein is CASSRAGGPDEQFF.

V usage is TRBV20-1 and J usage is TRBJ1-5; D gene ambiguous. This CDR3 contains 16 residues. The germline V gene has CDR1 DFQATT and CDR2 SNEGSKA (reference sequence). The V gene lost 0 bases and the J gene lost 2 bases, with 14 bases spanning the gap. The CDR3 reads CSARDGRLVGNQPQHF. DNA for the CDR3: TGCAGTGCTAGAGATGGCCGGCTTGTTGGCAATCAGCCCCAGCATTTT.

The V call is TRBV14, the J call TRBJ1-1; D may be TRBD1 (5 bases). V shed 2 bases and J shed 3 bases, with 13 bases lying between them. This CDR3 is built from 15 residues. Germline V CDR1 and CDR2: SGHDN, FVKESK. The CDR3 region has the DNA TGTGCCAGCAGCCAATCCGCCGCAGGGTACACTGAAGCTTTCTTT. Translation: CASSQSAAGYTEAFF.

CDR3 bases: TGTGCCAGCAGTGCACAGGGGTCGGATCAGCCCCAGCATTTT. Residues: CASSAQGSDQPQHF. This rearrangement joins TRBV27 to TRBJ1-5, with 7 bases that match TRBD1. Germline CDR1 reads MNHEY; CDR2 reads SMNVEV (reference sequence). This CDR3 comprises 14 residues. Trimming took 5 bases from V and 5 from J; bases not matched to a gene: 6.